The rows below give T cell receptor beta chains drawn from one sample of a study of vaccination and CD4 T cells after COVID-19. TCRdb reprocessed the PCR reads with MiXCR, giving one entry per CDR3 protein. The data show thousands of distinct CDR3 sequences, approximately 77% seen once. Their target antigens are unknown. The sequencing input was CD4+ T cells from blood, cultured in vitro. The receptors come from a human donor who had recovered from COVID-19. The CDR3 runs from the conserved cysteine through the conserved F or W. The D gene is left open where the match is weak. Rows give clone size only sometimes, using once, few, many, or a class for an expanded clone.

j_call | clone_size | d_call | v_call | cdr3_nt | cdr3_aa
TRBJ1-6 | NA | NA | TRBV25-1 | TGTGCCAGCGGGGGGGCTGATTCACCCCTCCACTTT | CASGGADSPLHF
TRBJ1-6 | NA | TRBD1 | TRBV7-8 | TGTGCCAGCAGCTCAGAGGGACAGATGACTAATTCACCCCTCCACTTT | CASSSEGQMTNSPLHF
TRBJ1-5 | NA | NA | TRBV27 | TGTGCCAGCAGTTTAGGATACAATCAGCCCCAGCATTTT | CASSLGYNQPQHF
TRBJ1-4 | NA | NA | TRBV7-9 | TGTGCCAGCAGCAACCATGGGAGTGAAAAACTGTTTTTT | CASSNHGSEKLFF
TRBJ1-5 | NA | NA | TRBV2 | TGTGCCAGCTGGTCCGGGTCTAGCAATCAGCCCCAGCATTTT | CASWSGSSNQPQHF
TRBJ2-3 | NA | NA | TRBV5-1 | TGCGCCAGCAGCTCGGGACCCTCGGTGGGGGATACGCAGTATTTT | CASSSGPSVGDTQYF
TRBJ2-2 | NA | NA | TRBV28 | TGTGCCAGCAGTTTTCTCTTGCGGGGTGGGAACACCGGGGAGCTGTTTTTT | CASSFLLRGGNTGELFF
TRBJ1-4 | NA | NA | TRBV24-1 | TGTGCCACCAGTGGAGGGATCGATGAAAAACTGTTTTTT | CATSGGIDEKLFF
TRBJ2-7 | NA | NA | TRBV7-2 | TGTGCCAGCAGCTTAATGGGGGCTACCGGGACTGAGCAGTACTTC | CASSLMGATGTEQYF
TRBJ2-2 | NA | NA | TRBV28 | TGTGCCAGCAGCCTCATGCCCGGGGAGCTGTTTTTT | CASSLMPGELFF
TRBJ2-5 | NA | TRBD1 | TRBV7-9 | TGTGCCAGCAGCTTAGGGGACAGGGGATTGGAGACCCAGTACTTC | CASSLGDRGLETQYF
TRBJ2-2 | NA | TRBD2 | TRBV7-6 | TGTGCCAGCAGCTTCGGACTAGCGGCAAACACCGGGGAGCTGTTTTTT | CASSFGLAANTGELFF
TRBJ2-5 | NA | NA | TRBV19 | TGTGCCAGTAGCAGACTAGGTGGACAGGCCCAAGAGACCCAGTACTTC | CASSRLGGQAQETQYF
TRBJ1-2 | NA | TRBD1 | TRBV7-2 | TGTGCCAGCAGCTTAGGCAGGGGGCTCACGTATGGCTACACCTTC | CASSLGRGLTYGYTF
TRBJ2-2 | once | NA | TRBV7-9 | TGTGCCAGCAGCTTAGCGGCCGGCGGGGAGCTGTTTTTT | CASSLAAGGELFF
TRBJ1-2 | NA | TRBD1 | TRBV4-1 | TGCGCCAGCAGCACGCGACAGGGATCCGGTGGCTACACCTTC | CASSTRQGSGGYTF
TRBJ1-1 | NA | NA | TRBV6-1 | TGTGCCAGCAGTCGACAGGATAGGACTGAAGCTTTCTTT | CASSRQDRTEAFF
TRBJ1-2 | NA | NA | TRBV25-1 | TGTGCCAGCAGTGAATTCGTTGGTGCAGGGGTGTCCTATGGCTACACCTTC | CASSEFVGAGVSYGYTF
TRBJ1-2 | large | NA | TRBV20-1 | TGCAGTGCTAACCCGGAATTTATAGGACAGAGCTATGGCTACACCTTC | CSANPEFIGQSYGYTF
TRBJ2-3 | NA | NA | TRBV20-1 | TGCAGTGCTAGTTTCGACAGCTTCACAGATACGCAGTATTTT | CSASFDSFTDTQYF
TRBJ2-1 | NA | NA | TRBV14 | TGTGCCAGCAGCCCTTACAGTACCTACAATGAGCAGTTCTTC | CASSPYSTYNEQFF
TRBJ1-5 | NA | NA | TRBV6-2/TRBV6-3 | TGTGCCAGCAGACCACAGGGTTCCGGCAATCAGCCCCAGCATTTT | CASRPQGSGNQPQHF
TRBJ2-4 | NA | NA | TRBV2 | TGTGCCAGCAGTGAAGCGGGAACAAGTAACAAAAACATTCAGTACTTC | CASSEAGTSNKNIQYF
TRBJ1-5 | NA | NA | TRBV20-1 | TGCAGTGCTAGAGATATGCGACAAAGCAATCAGCCCCAGCATTTT | CSARDMRQSNQPQHF
TRBJ2-1 | NA | NA | TRBV24-1 | TGTGCCACCAGTGTCCCTGGGGAGGGGGAGGCCTACAATGAGCAGTTCTTC | CATSVPGEGEAYNEQFF
TRBJ2-3 | NA | NA | TRBV27 | TGTGCCAGCAGCCAACCCCCGGGGACTGTGACAGATACGCAGTATTTT | CASSQPPGTVTDTQYF
TRBJ2-1 | few | NA | TRBV7-3 | TGTGCCAGCAGCTTAAGGCCGAATGAGCAGTTCTTC | CASSLRPNEQFF
TRBJ2-7 | NA | TRBD2 | TRBV24-1 | TGTGCCACCAGTGAGGGGGGGACTAGCGGCGCCTACGAGCAGTACTTC | CATSEGGTSGAYEQYF
TRBJ2-3 | few | TRBD2 | TRBV24-1 | TGTGCCACCAGTGATTTGAGCGGGAGAAAAGATACGCAGTATTTT | CATSDLSGRKDTQYF
TRBJ2-4 | NA | NA | TRBV20-1 | TGCAGTGCTAGGAGCCTCGCGGGATGGGACATTCAGTACTTC | CSARSLAGWDIQYF
TRBJ2-7 | once | NA | TRBV10-3 | TGTGCCATCAGTGACGCGACTAGTAATAACGAGCAGTACTTC | CAISDATSNNEQYF
TRBJ2-3 | NA | TRBD2 | TRBV27 | TGTGCCAGCAGTGATCTAGCGGGGAGCACAGATACGCAGTATTTT | CASSDLAGSTDTQYF
TRBJ1-4 | NA | TRBD1 | TRBV20-1 | TGCAGTGCTAGAGAACAGGGGAGAAGAGAAAAACTGTTTTTT | CSAREQGRREKLFF